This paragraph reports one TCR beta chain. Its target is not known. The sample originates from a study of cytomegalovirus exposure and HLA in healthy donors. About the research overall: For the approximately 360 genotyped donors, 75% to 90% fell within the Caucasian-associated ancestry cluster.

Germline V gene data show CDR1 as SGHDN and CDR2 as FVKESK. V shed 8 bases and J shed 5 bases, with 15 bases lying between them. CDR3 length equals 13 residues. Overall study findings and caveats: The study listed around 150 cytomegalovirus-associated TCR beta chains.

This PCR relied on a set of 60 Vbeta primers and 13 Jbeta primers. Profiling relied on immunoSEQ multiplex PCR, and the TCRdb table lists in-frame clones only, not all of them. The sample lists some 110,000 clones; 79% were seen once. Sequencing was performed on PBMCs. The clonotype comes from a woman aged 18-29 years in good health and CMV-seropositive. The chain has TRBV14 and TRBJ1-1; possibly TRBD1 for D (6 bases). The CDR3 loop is CASRPQGGTEAFF. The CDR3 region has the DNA TGTGCCAGCCGTCCACAGGGTGGGACTGAAGCTTTCTTT.